This T cell receptor beta chain stems from a study of molecular identifiers for immune sequencing clone quantification. At least ten counts were recorded for this clonotype. Bulk libraries came from a prior protocol with listed TCR primers. TCRdb recomputed calls from the PCR reads with MiXCR, one row per CDR3 protein. The sample yields 250,000 to 400,000 distinct CDR3 sequences, roughly a fifth seen once. The CDR3 covers 15 residues. Trimming at V came to 3 bases and at J to 2 bases, leaving 2 bases not matched to a gene. Germline V gives CDR1 SEHNR, CDR2 FQNEAQ (reference sequence). The material sequenced was naive CD8+ T cells from blood, with Jurkat cell RNA spiked in. Subset indicated: FACS-sorted CD8+CD4-CCR7+CD45RA+ naive T cells. The genes are TRBV7-9 and TRBJ2-2, with TRBD2 matching over 8 bases. The receptor comes from a human donor in good health. Some libraries in this study had Jurkat cell RNA spiked in. The CDR3 bases are TGTGCCAGCAGCTTGGGACTAGTAAACACCGGGGAGCTGTTTTTT. It yields the protein CASSLGLVNTGELFF. The whole variable domain, filled in from reference TRBV7-9 and TRBJ2-2, reads DTGVSQNPRHKITKRGQNVTFRCDPISEHNRLYWYRQTLGQGPEFLTYFQNEAQLEKSRLLSDRFSAERPKGSFSTLEIQRTEQGDSAMYLCASSLGLVNTGELFFGEGSRLTVL.